This T cell receptor (beta chain) was identified in a study of blood T cell repertoires in COVID-19. Across the study: From the United States, Italy and Spain came samples of acute and convalescent COVID-19. PBMCs, B-cell-depleted T cells, or T cells were the source of the cDNA or gDNA that made up the material.

CDR3 length equals 16 residues. V lost 3 bases and J lost 0; bases outside the gene matches: 5. Germline values: CDR1 MDHEN, CDR2 SYDVKM. Under the authors' procedure: Estimated nucleated cell counts came from reference gene primer amplification. Measured with immunoSEQ multiplex PCR; TCRdb has only the in-frame clones, and not every one. V, J and clone size were drawn from that table, and D and trimming were deduced from the DNA. The table shows around 120,000 clones, with about two thirds occurring only once. This rearrangement joins TRBV28 to TRBJ2-1, with 7 bases matching TRBD2. Material: peripheral blood. This TCR was recovered from a human donor with acute or convalescent COVID-19. The donor label of this sample is uncertain. CDR3 sequence: CASSFSSGYSYNEQFF. CDR3 nucleotide sequence: TGTGCCAGCAGTTTCAGTAGCGGGTACTCCTACAATGAGCAGTTCTTC.